These 32 T cell receptor beta chains were sequenced from one sample in a study of siplizumab effects on memory and regulatory T cells. The assay was immunoSEQ multiplex PCR, and TCRdb's table has in-frame clones only and misses some. The table has approximately 50,000 clones, over 90% seen once. Sequenced input: CD8+ T cells sorted from blood. Receptors originate from a human donor in good health.

The chain combines TRBV5-1 with TRBJ1-4, with 9 bases that match TRBD1. Germline lookup yields CDR1 SGHRS and CDR2 YFSETQ. The length of the CDR3 is 15 residues. V shed 2 bases, J shed 6 bases, and the junction held 5 bases outside the gene matches. CDR3 protein: CASSFRDREYEKLFF. In DNA, the CDR3 is TGCGCCAGCAGCTTTAGGGACAGGGAATATGAAAAACTGTTTTTT.

The gene calls are TRBV5-4 and TRBJ2-7, with 9 bases identical to TRBD1. Trimming removed 3 bases from V and 5 bases from J; junction bases left unmatched: 9. Germline V lookup: CDR1 SGHNT, CDR2 YYREEE (reference sequence). This CDR3 has 15 amino acids. CDR3 region: CASSSRQGEENEQYF. The CDR3, as DNA: TGTGCCAGCAGCTCGCGACAGGGGGAAGAGAACGAGCAGTACTTC.

This clone was seen just once. This chain uses TRBV28 with TRBJ1-5, with D unresolved. V was trimmed by 5 bases and J by 2 bases, leaving 7 bases between them. Germline CDR1 reads MDHEN; CDR2 reads SYDVKM. The CDR3 contains 13 residues. For the CDR3, the DNA is TGTGCCAGCAGTGCCTATGGCAATCAGCCCCAGCATTTT. This codes for CASSAYGNQPQHF.

The chain links TRBV5-1 to TRBJ1-2; 9 bases align to TRBD1. Germline V gene sequence: CDR1 SGHRS, CDR2 YFSETQ. CDR3 length: 14 amino acids. The trim removed 0 bases at V and 8 bases at J, leaving 5 bases unmatched. The CDR3 bases are TGCGCCAGCAGCTTGGGGACAGGGGAGCGGGGCTACACCTTC. This codes for CASSLGTGERGYTF.

The rearrangement links TRBV2 to TRBJ1-5; the D gene is possibly TRBD1 (5 bases). CDR1 is SNHLY and CDR2 is FYNNEI in the germline V gene. The CDR3 is 14 residues long. V was trimmed by 3 bases and J by 6 bases, leaving 12 bases between them. CDR3 DNA sequence: TGTGCCAGCAGTGAGGGGCAGAAGTCTCAGCCCCAGCATTTT. Its translation: CASSEGQKSQPQHF.

The chain combines TRBV5-6 with TRBJ2-1; D not resolved. The CDR3 runs to 11 residues. V shed 3 bases and J shed 9 bases, with 7 bases lying between them. Looked up from germline, CDR1 is SGHDT and CDR2 is YYEEEE. CDR3 residues: CASSSWGEQFF. CDR3 bases: TGTGCCAGCAGCTCCTGGGGTGAGCAGTTCTTC.

This clone was picked up one time. V gene TRBV7-3 combines with J gene TRBJ2-6, with D unclear. This CDR3 contains 17 residues. Per germline, CDR1 SGHTA and CDR2 FQGTGA. Deletions cut 5 bases from V and 0 bases from J, with 14 bases between. Here the CDR3 DNA reads TGTGCCAGCAGCGAAGAGGTTGCCAGCTCTGGGGCCAACGTCCTGACTTTC. This translates into CASSEEVASSGANVLTF.

The rearrangement uses TRBV28 and TRBJ2-5, with TRBD1 matching 10 bases. This CDR3 is 15 amino acids long. Germline CDR1 reads MDHEN; CDR2 reads SYDVKM. Losses at the gene ends were 6 bases for V and 5 bases for J; bases not matched to a gene: 9. CDR3 sequence (DNA): TGTGCCAGCAGGAGCGGGACAGGGGTCCTGGAGACCCAGTACTTC. Protein product: CASRSGTGVLETQYF.

The rearrangement uses TRBV28 and TRBJ1-5; maybe TRBD1 (5 bases). The germline CDR1 and CDR2 sequences are MDHEN and SYDVKM. The V end was cut by 8 bases, the J end by 9 bases, with 8 bases between. The CDR3 totals 10 residues. Here the CDR3 reads CASAGGPQHF. The CDR3 coding sequence is TGTGCCAGCGCCGGGGGGCCCCAGCATTTT.

V is TRBV5-4 and J is TRBJ2-1; 11 bases are shared with TRBD2. The CDR3 sequence is 16 residues long. V trimming: 0 bases; J trimming: 4 bases; junction bases outside the gene matches: 3. Germline lookup yields CDR1 SGHNT and CDR2 YYREEE (reference sequence). The CDR3 nucleotides read TGTGCCAGCAGCTTGGGACTAGCGGGAATTTACAATGAGCAGTTCTTC. Translated, it gives CASSLGLAGIYNEQFF. Looking up the rest from reference TRBV5-4 and TRBJ2-1 gives the full variable domain: ETGVTQSPTHLIKTRGQQVTLRCSSQSGHNTVSWYQQALGQGPQFIFQYYREEENGRGNFPPRFSGLQFPNYSSELNVNALELDDSALYLCASSLGLAGIYNEQFFGPGTRLTVL.

The chain links TRBV27 to TRBJ2-2; no clear D gene. Trimming took off 8 bases at V and 6 bases at J, with 13 bases between the two ends. CDR1 MNHEY and CDR2 SMNVEV come from the germline V gene (reference sequence). The CDR3 runs to 13 residues. CDR3 sequence reads: CASESGIPGELFF. CDR3 DNA: TGTGCCAGCGAGTCCGGAATACCCGGGGAGCTGTTTTTT.

This CDR3 reads CASSYSGRGDEQYF. CDR3 DNA: TGTGCCAGCTCCTATAGCGGGAGGGGAGACGAGCAGTACTTC. The chain carries TRBV2 and TRBJ2-7, with TRBD2 matching 11 bases. Germline values: CDR1 SNHLY, CDR2 FYNNEI. This CDR3 spans 14 amino acids. V shed 8 bases and J 5 bases; nucleotides not matched to a gene: 8. The full variable domain, with the rest looked up from reference TRBV2 and TRBJ2-7, is EPEVTQTPSHQVTQMGQEVILRCVPISNHLYFYWYRQILGQKVEFLVSFYNNEISEKSEIFDDQFSVERPDGSNFTLKIRSTKLEDSAMYFCASSYSGRGDEQYFGPGTRLTVT.

CDR3 coding DNA: TGTGCCAGCAGTCCATACCAGGGACACCATGGCTACACCTTC. It yields the protein CASSPYQGHHGYTF. The J gene is TRBJ1-2, the V gene TRBV27; possibly TRBD1 for D (6 bases). Germline V gene sequence: CDR1 MNHEY, CDR2 SMNVEV (reference sequence). With 5 bases removed from V and 6 bases from J, the gap between germline ends came to 16 bases. The CDR3 sequence is 14 residues long.

V usage is TRBV29-1 and J usage is TRBJ2-7; TRBD2 is a possible D gene (6 bases). Germline V lookup: CDR1 SQVTM, CDR2 ANQGSEA. Trimming took off 7 bases at V and 1 base at J, with 14 bases between the two ends. This CDR3 is 13 amino acids long. This CDR3 reads CSGQEGGSYEQYF. DNA of the CDR3: TGCAGCGGACAAGAAGGAGGGTCCTACGAGCAGTACTTC.

V usage is TRBV19 and J usage is TRBJ2-2, with 8 positions matching TRBD2. This CDR3 comprises 15 residues. The J segment lost 10 bases and the V segment lost 5 bases, leaving 12 bases of the junction unmatched. Germline values: CDR1 LNHDA, CDR2 SQIVND (reference sequence). CDR3 nucleotides: TGTGCCAGTAGTCCTCCTCGGACTAGCAGCGAGGAGCTGTTTTTT. Translation gives CASSPPRTSSEELFF.

The chain carries TRBV7-9 and TRBJ1-2; D is ambiguous. CDR3 length equals 14 residues. Germline V CDR1 and CDR2: SEHNR, FQNEAQ (reference sequence). V gave up 0 bases and J gave up 4 bases, with 9 bases separating them. Here the CDR3 reads CASSLASQFYGYTF. The DNA for the CDR3 is TGTGCCAGCAGCTTAGCGTCGCAGTTCTATGGCTACACCTTC.

The rearrangement joins TRBV5-1 to TRBJ1-2, with D uncertain. Trimming left V 0 bases short and J 6 bases short, with 12 bases between. The CDR3 totals 14 residues. Germline CDR1 reads SGHRS; CDR2 reads YFSETQ. CDR3 loop: CASSLGPRLDGYTF. The CDR3 region has the DNA TGCGCCAGCAGCTTGGGTCCCAGATTGGATGGCTACACCTTC.

The rearrangement joins TRBV19 to TRBJ2-7, with D perhaps TRBD2 (5 bases). CDR3 size: 14 residues. Germline CDR1 LNHDA, CDR2 SQIVND (reference sequence). Trimming took off 3 bases at V and 3 bases at J, with 12 bases between the two ends. The DNA for the CDR3 is TGTGCCAGTAGTATTGTCAGCGAGGGCTACGAGCAGTACTTC. As protein: CASSIVSEGYEQYF.

DNA of the CDR3: TGTGCCAGCAGTTCCGGACAGGGGTCAGATACGCAGTATTTT. It encodes CASSSGQGSDTQYF. The chain couples TRBV6-5 to TRBJ2-3; 9 bases are shared with TRBD1. Germline CDR1 MNHEY, CDR2 SVGAGI. Trimming took 4 bases from V and 4 from J; bases not matched to a gene: 3. The CDR3 length is 14 residues.

The chain links TRBV5-1 to TRBJ2-7; D might be TRBD1 (5 bases). CDR1 SGHRS and CDR2 YFSETQ come from the germline V gene. The ends were cut back, 3 bases at V and 5 bases at J, with 12 bases in the middle. CDR3 length equals 13 residues. The CDR3 sequence: CASSSLGPHEQYF. In DNA, the CDR3 is TGCGCCAGCAGCTCCCTGGGGCCCCACGAGCAGTACTTC.

V gene TRBV19 combines with J gene TRBJ2-1; 7 nucleotides agree with TRBD2. Germline-derived CDR1 and CDR2 are LNHDA and SQIVND (reference sequence). CDR3 size: 13 residues. V shed 3 bases, J shed 4 bases, and the junction held 0 bases outside the gene matches. CDR3 sequence reads: CASSISGYNEQFF. CDR3 bases: TGTGCCAGTAGTATTAGCGGGTACAATGAGCAGTTCTTC.

The genes are TRBV2 and TRBJ2-1; 7 positions match TRBD2. The length of the CDR3 is 15 residues. Germline V gene data show CDR1 as SNHLY and CDR2 as FYNNEI. The V and J ends lost 1 base and 3 bases, in that order; junction bases with no gene match: 3. This chain's CDR3 is CASSEGLADYNEQFF. In DNA, the CDR3 is TGTGCCAGCAGTGAAGGGCTAGCGGACTACAATGAGCAGTTCTTC.

This clone occurred once. The chain couples TRBV28 to TRBJ2-1; D uncertain. The CDR3 sequence is 13 residues long. Germline V gene sequence: CDR1 MDHEN, CDR2 SYDVKM. Trimming pared 9 bases from V and 5 bases from J, leaving 14 bases between. CDR3 sequence reads: CASLALNDNEQFF. Here the CDR3 DNA reads TGTGCCAGTCTCGCATTGAACGACAATGAGCAGTTCTTC.

J is TRBJ2-1 and V is TRBV28; 7 bases fit TRBD2. Germline V gene lookup returns CDR1 MDHEN and CDR2 SYDVKM. V was pared by 5 bases and J by 7 bases, with 5 bases of the junction left unmatched. CDR3 length: 13 amino acids. CDR3 loop: CASSSGNGNEQFF. The CDR3, as DNA: TGTGCCAGCAGTAGCGGGAATGGGAATGAGCAGTTCTTC.

The J gene is TRBJ2-2, the V gene TRBV5-4, with D tentatively TRBD2 (5 bases). The CDR3 is 12 residues long. Germline V gene sequence: CDR1 SGHNT, CDR2 YYREEE (reference sequence). Trimming cost V 7 bases and J 5 bases, with 9 bases left between them. The DNA of the CDR3 is TGTGCCAGCGATTCGGGGACCGGGGAGCTGTTTTTT. The encoded protein is CASDSGTGELFF.

This clone is a singleton in its sample. This rearrangement joins TRBV13 to TRBJ2-1; 7 nucleotides match TRBD1. The junction had 9 bases not matched to a gene; V was cut back by 4 bases and J by 0 bases. The V gene's germline CDR1 is PRHDT and CDR2 FYEKMQ (reference sequence). This CDR3 has 17 residues. The CDR3 reads CASSSKLGQSSYNEQFF. The CDR3 nucleotides read TGTGCCAGCAGCTCAAAACTGGGACAGAGCTCCTACAATGAGCAGTTCTTC.

CDR3 amino acids: CASSIMEGLTEAFF. The CDR3 bases are TGTGCCAGCAGTATTATGGAGGGACTCACTGAAGCTTTCTTT. V usage is TRBV6-5 and J usage is TRBJ1-1, with D possibly being TRBD1 (5 bases). Per the germline V gene, CDR1 is MNHEY and CDR2 is SVGAGI. This CDR3 is 14 amino acids long. V lost 5 bases, J lost 4 bases, and 14 bases lay in between.

The chain recombines TRBV27 with TRBJ1-1; no clear D gene. V was trimmed by 3 bases and J by 3 bases, leaving 14 bases between them. The CDR3 runs 15 residues. CDR1 MNHEY and CDR2 SMNVEV come from the germline V gene (reference sequence). CDR3 DNA sequence: TGTGCCAGCAGTTTTCTTCGTGGGGTGCACACTGAAGCTTTCTTT. Its translation: CASSFLRGVHTEAFF.

V and J are TRBV27 and TRBJ2-3; 12 bases agree with TRBD1. The junction had 4 bases not matched to a gene; V was cut back by 2 bases and J by 4 bases. This CDR3 has 16 residues. From germline, CDR1 is MNHEY and CDR2 SMNVEV (reference sequence). CDR3 amino acids: CASSLVGTGGADTQYF. The CDR3 DNA reads TGTGCCAGCAGTTTAGTGGGGACAGGGGGCGCAGATACGCAGTATTTT.

The chain recombines TRBV5-1 with TRBJ2-7; the match to TRBD1 covers 9 bases. The V gene's germline CDR1 is SGHRS and CDR2 YFSETQ. J gave up 6 bases and V 5 bases, and 9 bases lay outside the gene matches. The CDR3 is 14 residues long. The CDR3 region has the DNA TGCGCCAGCAGAACGGGACAGGGCTATCCCGAGCAGTACTTC. It codes for CASRTGQGYPEQYF. The full variable domain, rest sourced from reference TRBV5-1 and TRBJ2-7, is KAGVTQTPRYLIKTRGQQVTLSCSPISGHRSVSWYQQTPGQGLQFLFEYFSETQRNKGNFPGRFSGRQFSNSRSEMNVSTLELGDSALYLCASRTGQGYPEQYFGPGTRLTVT.

The V and J genes are TRBV7-9 and TRBJ2-1, with 12 bases identical to TRBD2. Germline V gene lookup returns CDR1 SEHNR and CDR2 FQNEAQ (reference sequence). There are 15 residues in the CDR3. With 7 bases clipped from V and 4 bases from J, the junction kept 5 bases outside the gene matches. CDR3 sequence: CASNFLAGGYNEQFF. The CDR3, as DNA: TGTGCCAGCAACTTCCTAGCGGGAGGGTACAATGAGCAGTTCTTC.

As for this clone: The junction does not match germline at one end; this may be a read error. The rearrangement uses TRBV6-5 and TRBJ1-1; 7 positions agree with TRBD1. The CDR3 consists of 15 residues. Per germline, CDR1 MNHEY and CDR2 SVGAGI. The CDR3 DNA sequence: TGTGCCAGCAGTTACTATCAACTAGACAGGGAAGTTCACCATTTT. It codes for CASSYYQLDREVHHF.